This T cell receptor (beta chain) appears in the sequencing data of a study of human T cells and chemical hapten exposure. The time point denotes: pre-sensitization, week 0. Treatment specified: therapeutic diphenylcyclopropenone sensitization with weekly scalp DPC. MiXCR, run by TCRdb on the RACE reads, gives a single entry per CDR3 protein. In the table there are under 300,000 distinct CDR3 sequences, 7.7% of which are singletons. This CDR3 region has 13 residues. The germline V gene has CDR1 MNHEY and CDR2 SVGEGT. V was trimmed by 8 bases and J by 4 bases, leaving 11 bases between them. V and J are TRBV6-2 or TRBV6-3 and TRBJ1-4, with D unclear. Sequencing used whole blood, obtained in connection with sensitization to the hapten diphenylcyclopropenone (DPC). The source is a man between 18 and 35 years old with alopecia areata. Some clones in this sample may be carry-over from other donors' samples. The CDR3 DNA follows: TGTGCCAGCCGCTCAGGATATAATGAAAAACTGTTTTTT. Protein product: CASRSGYNEKLFF.